This passage covers 13 T cell receptor beta chains from one sample sequenced in a study of beta chain features in type 1 diabetes. Expressed TCRB transcripts were sequenced, since all the RNA that had been isolated was reverse transcribed. Some clones are missing from TCRdb's copy, which holds only in-frame ones; the method was immunoSEQ multiplex PCR. The data show around 250,000 clones, around an eighth seen once. Sequencing input: naive CD4+ T cells from blood. Receptors were obtained from a woman aged 40-49 years in good health.

This clone was found a few times. The same CDR3 can be traced to other DNA sequences in this sample. This chain connects TRBV2 to TRBJ2-7, with TRBD1 identical over 7 bases. The CDR3 extends over 13 amino acids. V lost 8 bases, J lost 3 bases, and 7 bases stayed unmatched. Looked up from germline, CDR1 is SNHLY and CDR2 is FYNNEI. The CDR3 reads CASSRDSLYEQYF. DNA for the CDR3: TGTGCCAGCTCCCGGGACAGCCTCTACGAGCAGTACTTC.

This clone has at least ten counts. J is TRBJ2-5 and V is TRBV7-2; D is perhaps TRBD2 (5 bases). Germline assignment: CDR1 SGHTA and CDR2 FQGNSA. CDR3 length: 14 residues. V was cut by 3 bases and J by 1 base, with 9 bases left in between. CDR3 sequence: CASSFQRSQETQYF. The CDR3 DNA reads as TGTGCCAGCAGCTTTCAGCGGAGCCAAGAGACCCAGTACTTC. Full variable domain (rest looked up from reference TRBV7-2 and TRBJ2-5): GAGVSQSPSNKVTEKGKDVELRCDPISGHTALYWYRQSLGQGLEFLIYFQGNSAPDKSGLPSDRFSAERTGGSVSTLTIQRTQQEDSAVYLCASSFQRSQETQYFGPGTRLLVL.

A few counts support this clone. J is TRBJ1-2 and V is TRBV6-6; 9 bases match TRBD1. The germline V gene encodes CDR1 MNHNY and CDR2 SVGAGI (reference sequence). With V trimmed by 6 bases and J by 4 bases, 9 bases remained unmatched. The CDR3 has 15 residues. CDR3 nucleotide sequence: TGTGCCAGCAGCGTAGCACAGGGGGCCGGCTATGGCTACACCTTC. Amino acids: CASSVAQGAGYGYTF.

V is TRBV7-4 and J is TRBJ2-1; perhaps TRBD1 as D (6 bases). Germline V CDR1 and CDR2: SGHVT, SQSDAQ. V was clipped by 0 bases and J by 3 bases, with 12 bases between them. CDR3 length: 16 residues. CDR3 sequence: CASSLADRKLYNEQFF. Written as DNA, the CDR3 is TGTGCCAGCAGCTTAGCGGACAGAAAACTCTACAATGAGCAGTTCTTC.

This clone has a handful of counts. The chain couples TRBV7-2 to TRBJ2-5, with TRBD1 as a possible D gene (5 bases). The V gene's germline CDR1 is SGHTA and CDR2 FQGNSA. CDR3 size: 15 residues. V was pared by 6 bases and J by 0 bases, with 14 bases between. The CDR3 nucleotides read TGTGCCAGCAGTCCTGGACACTCGTACCAAGAGACCCAGTACTTC. Protein product: CASSPGHSYQETQYF.

A few counts support this clone. V and J are TRBV28 and TRBJ2-5, with D hard to call. V shed 2 bases and J shed 1 base, with 5 bases lying between them. Germline V gene lookup returns CDR1 MDHEN and CDR2 SYDVKM. The CDR3 has 13 residues. The CDR3 region is CASSLGGQETQYF. CDR3 nucleotide sequence: TGTGCCAGCAGTTTAGGCGGCCAAGAGACCCAGTACTTC.

The V call is TRBV7-2, the J call TRBJ2-3; 7 bases fit TRBD1. Trimming cost V 5 bases and J 1 base; bases outside gene matches: 9. This CDR3 comprises 16 residues. From germline, CDR1 is SGHTA and CDR2 FQGNSA. DNA for the CDR3: TGTGCCAGCAGCACCCGCTCCGGGACAGGCACAGATACGCAGTATTTT. Its protein product is CASSTRSGTGTDTQYF.

The chain has TRBV9 and TRBJ2-1; D perhaps matches TRBD2 (5 bases). Per the germline V gene, CDR1 is SGDLS and CDR2 is YYNGEE. Trimming took 4 bases from V and 0 from J, leaving 17 bases between them. The CDR3 is made up of 17 amino acids. The DNA for the CDR3 is TGTGCCAGCAGCCCCCCGGACGGGGAGCCCTCCTACAATGAGCAGTTCTTC. It specifies CASSPPDGEPSYNEQFF.

The rearrangement links TRBV2 to TRBJ2-5, with TRBD2 as a possible D gene (7 bases). The CDR3 consists of 11 residues. V lost 7 bases to trimming and J lost 9 bases, with 12 bases between them. Germline lookup yields CDR1 SNHLY and CDR2 FYNNEI. The CDR3 DNA sequence: TGTGCCAGCACGACGCGGGGGCCCCAGTACTTC. Its translation: CASTTRGPQYF.

This clone has more than one count but fewer than ten. The sample contains more than one DNA sequence encoding this CDR3. The chain employs TRBV5-1 and TRBJ2-5; D remains ambiguous. CDR1 is SGHRS, CDR2 YFSETQ, per germline. This CDR3 is built from 13 residues. Trimming pared 0 bases from V and 3 bases from J, leaving 6 bases between. Written as DNA, the CDR3 is TGCGCCAGCAGCTTGGGACTCGAAGAGACCCAGTACTTC. Its translation: CASSLGLEETQYF.

V gene TRBV5-1 combines with J gene TRBJ2-3, with TRBD1 as a possible D gene (6 bases). This CDR3 is built from 15 residues. Trimming pared 1 base from V and 1 base from J, leaving 10 bases between. Germline values: CDR1 SGHRS, CDR2 YFSETQ. The CDR3 sequence is CASSLTGRGTDTQYF. CDR3 DNA: TGCGCCAGCAGCTTGACAGGGCGCGGCACAGATACGCAGTATTTT.

The CDR3 bases are TGCGCCAGCAGCCAAGGACAGGGGGCGGGCACAGATACGCAGTATTTT. This encodes CASSQGQGAGTDTQYF. The chain recombines TRBV4-1 with TRBJ2-3; 10 bases align to TRBD1. This CDR3 spans 16 amino acids. Germline V gene lookup returns CDR1 MGHRA and CDR2 YSYEKL. V lost 1 base to trimming and J lost 1 base; unmatched junction nucleotides: 2.

The V and J genes are TRBV6-5 and TRBJ2-7; 12 nucleotides line up with TRBD2. Trimming removed 5 bases from V and 5 bases from J; junction bases left unmatched: 4. The CDR3 length is 14 residues. CDR1 and CDR2 from the germline V gene are MNHEY and SVGAGI. CDR3 bases: TGTGCCAGCAGTGCGGGACTAGCGGGCAACGAGCAGTACTTC. Amino acid sequence: CASSAGLAGNEQYF.